Shown below are 27 T cell receptor beta chains from a single sample sequenced in a study of T cell responses to AZD1222 COVID-19 vaccine. TCRdb's copy holds only in-frame clones and misses some; the assay was immunoSEQ multiplex PCR. The table has about 140,000 clones, 86% seen once. Sequencing used peripheral blood, obtained 28 days after the second AZD1222 dose. The receptors stem from an adult who received the AZD1222 COVID-19 vaccine.

The V call is TRBV12-3 or TRBV12-4, the J call TRBJ2-2; 8 nucleotides agree with TRBD2. Unmatched junction bases numbered 5, after V lost 10 bases and J lost 4 bases. The CDR3 runs to 13 residues. CDR3 DNA: TGTGCCACAGTAGCGGGGATCACCGGGGAGCTGTTTTTT. Translation: CATVAGITGELFF.

This chain links TRBV14 with TRBJ1-2; D remains ambiguous. Germline V gene data show CDR1 as SGHDN and CDR2 as FVKESK. The length of the CDR3 is 12 residues. Trimming shortened V by 10 bases and J by 1 base, and 10 bases separated the two germline ends. CDR3 bases: TGTGCCATTCAGACTCGTAACTATGGCTACACCTTC. As protein: CAIQTRNYGYTF.

The gene calls are TRBV15 and TRBJ1-5, with D perhaps matching TRBD1 (6 bases). Germline CDR1 and CDR2: LNHNV and YYDKDF (reference sequence). V lost 2 bases and J 5 bases, leaving 16 bases between the germline ends. The CDR3 consists of 16 residues. CDR3 DNA: TGTGCCACCAGCAGATTCTCCGGGGCAGGGGATCAGCCCCAGCATTTT. Protein product: CATSRFSGAGDQPQHF.

Worth noting for this clone: Other DNA sequences from this sample encode an identical CDR3 as well. This rearrangement joins TRBV3-1 (or the pseudogene TRBV3-2) to TRBJ2-5; no clear D. Looked up from germline, CDR1 is LGHDT and CDR2 is YNNKEL (reference sequence). The CDR3 length is 12 residues. Trimming shortened V by 1 base and J by 4 bases, and 4 bases separated the two germline ends. The CDR3 DNA reads as TGTGCCAGCAGCCAAGTCGTAGAGACCCAGTACTTC. Its translation is CASSQVVETQYF.

This sequence joins TRBV5-8 and TRBJ2-3; possibly TRBD1 for D (5 bases). V lost 0 bases and J lost 3, with 11 bases in between. In germline, CDR1 is SGHTS, CDR2 YDEGEE. This CDR3 contains 15 residues. Here the CDR3 reads CASSLGQGRTDTQYF. In DNA, the CDR3 is TGTGCCAGCAGCTTGGGCCAGGGTAGGACAGATACGCAGTATTTT.

The rearrangement links TRBV5-1 to TRBJ2-3; no reliable D call. CDR1 and CDR2 from the germline V gene are SGHRS and YFSETQ. The germline V and J ends were trimmed by 0 bases and 4 bases, with 12 bases remaining between them. This CDR3 comprises 15 residues. The DNA of the CDR3 is TGCGCCAGCAGCTTGGCAACTCGTGGGGCAGATACGCAGTATTTT. Translating gives CASSLATRGADTQYF.

The rearrangement joins TRBV12-3 or TRBV12-4 to TRBJ1-1, with D unclear. V lost 5 bases and J 4 bases, leaving 5 bases between the germline ends. CDR3 length: 11 residues. The CDR3 sequence is CASSGVTEAFF. The CDR3 DNA follows: TGTGCCAGCAGTGGCGTCACTGAAGCTTTCTTT.

This clone was picked up one time. CDR3 amino acids: CASSLLARGLGSPLHF. CDR3 DNA sequence: TGTGCCAGCAGCTTATTGGCCAGGGGGCTTGGATCACCCCTCCACTTT. The chain joins TRBV5-4 to TRBJ1-6, with 8 bases aligning to TRBD1. CDR1 and CDR2 (germline): SGHNT, YYREEE (reference sequence). Trimming cost V 2 bases and J 10 bases; bases outside gene matches: 11. This CDR3 has 16 residues.

The chain uses TRBV7-2 and TRBJ2-3; D remains ambiguous. CDR1 and CDR2 from the germline V gene are SGHTA and FQGNSA. CDR3 length: 15 residues. The V and J ends lost 1 base and 4 bases respectively, with 12 bases between them. The CDR3 DNA follows: TGTGCCAGCAGCTTAGGGCAGATTTGGGCAGATACGCAGTATTTT. It encodes CASSLGQIWADTQYF.

The J gene is TRBJ1-4, the V gene TRBV4-1; D is perhaps TRBD1 (6 bases). Per germline, CDR1 MGHRA and CDR2 YSYEKL. The CDR3 has 16 residues. Trimming removed 7 bases from V and 0 bases from J, with 15 bases in between. CDR3 nucleotides: TGCGCCAGCACCTCACAGGGTGGCGCAACTAATGAAAAACTGTTTTTT. This gives the protein CASTSQGGATNEKLFF.

This CDR3 reads CSVKAGLTNSGNTIYF. In DNA, the CDR3 is TGCAGCGTTAAGGCGGGACTGACTAACTCTGGAAACACCATATATTTT. The chain couples TRBV29-1 to TRBJ1-3, with a possible D match to TRBD1 (5 bases). Germline CDR1 and CDR2: SQVTM and ANQGSEA. The CDR3 length is 16 residues. The germline V and J ends were trimmed by 5 bases and 0 bases, with 17 bases remaining between them.

The chain combines TRBV25-1 with TRBJ1-1; 8 bases are a match to TRBD1. Trimming cost V 3 bases and J 8 bases; bases outside gene matches: 5. CDR1 and CDR2 from the germline V gene are MGHDK and SYGVNS. This CDR3 contains 13 residues. The DNA of the CDR3 is TGTGCCAGCAGTGAGGGGACAGGTTTCGAAGCTTTCTTT. This encodes CASSEGTGFEAFF.

V is TRBV5-1 and J is TRBJ2-1; 7 positions match TRBD2. The germline V gene encodes CDR1 SGHRS and CDR2 YFSETQ. V dropped 0 bases and J dropped 0; count of bases not matched to a gene: 3. This CDR3 is built from 16 residues. CDR3 amino acids: CASSLERGSSYNEQFF. CDR3 bases: TGCGCCAGCAGCTTGGAACGCGGGAGCTCCTACAATGAGCAGTTCTTC.

This clone is a singleton in its sample. The CDR3 region is CASSERHSNTEAFF. The CDR3 coding sequence is TGTGCCAGCAGTGAACGACACTCGAACACTGAAGCTTTCTTT. This chain joins TRBV2 and TRBJ1-1, with D unresolved. Trimming took off 2 bases at V and 1 base at J, with 8 bases between the two ends. The CDR3 totals 14 residues. Germline V CDR1 and CDR2: SNHLY, FYNNEI.

The V call is TRBV3-1 (or the pseudogene TRBV3-2), the J call TRBJ2-7; D gene ambiguous. This CDR3 region has 16 residues. Trimming cost V 3 bases and J 0 bases, with 15 bases left between them. Germline-derived CDR1 and CDR2 are LGHDT and YNNKEL (reference sequence). The CDR3 loop is CASSHYQRSSSYEQYF. In DNA, the CDR3 is TGTGCCAGCAGCCACTATCAACGGTCCTCCTCCTACGAGCAGTACTTC.

V usage is TRBV18 and J usage is TRBJ1-1, with D tentatively TRBD1 (6 bases). CDR3 length equals 16 residues. Trimming cost V 6 bases and J 1 base, with 18 bases left between them. Germline V CDR1 and CDR2: KGHSH, LQKENI. CDR3 protein: CASSSRTGHENTEAFF. CDR3 sequence (DNA): TGTGCCAGCTCCTCCCGGACGGGACACGAGAACACTGAAGCTTTCTTT.

This chain joins TRBV5-1 and TRBJ2-5, with D perhaps assigned TRBD1 or TRBD2 (5 bases each). This CDR3 has 14 residues. The V end was cut by 1 base, the J end by 6 bases, with 13 bases between. Germline V gives CDR1 SGHRS, CDR2 YFSETQ. In nucleotides, the CDR3 is TGCGCCAGCAGCTTGCCTGGAAGGGGACAGACCCAGTACTTC. This gives the protein CASSLPGRGQTQYF.

The chain is built from TRBV29-1 and TRBJ2-5; D unresolved. CDR3 length: 12 residues. Germline CDR1 SQVTM, CDR2 ANQGSEA. V dropped 2 bases and J dropped 6 bases, with 10 bases sitting between them. Written as DNA, the CDR3 is TGCAGCGTTGAATCTGGCGCCCAGACCCAGTACTTC. It translates to CSVESGAQTQYF.

The rearrangement links TRBV3-1 (or the pseudogene TRBV3-2) to TRBJ2-1, with a possible D match to TRBD2 (5 bases). Germline CDR1 LGHDT, CDR2 YNNKEL (reference sequence). V was trimmed by 3 bases and J by 0 bases, leaving 9 bases between them. CDR3 length equals 15 residues. CDR3 loop: CASSQSSVSYNEQFF. The CDR3 bases are TGTGCCAGCAGCCAGAGTAGCGTCTCCTACAATGAGCAGTTCTTC.

In this sample, this clone turned up a few times. The chain has TRBV19 and TRBJ1-4; D remains unclear. CDR3 length: 14 amino acids. In germline, CDR1 is LNHDA, CDR2 SQIVND (reference sequence). Deletions cut 5 bases from V and 8 bases from J, with 15 bases between. CDR3 loop: CASSRDLYAEKLFF. The CDR3 nucleotides are TGTGCCAGTAGTCGGGATTTATACGCGGAAAAACTGTTTTTT.

This clone appeared a few times. One junction end does not reproduce the germline sequence, and a read error may be involved. The chain carries TRBV3-1 (or the pseudogene TRBV3-2) and TRBJ1-4; D not certain. The CDR3 is 11 residues long. CDR1 and CDR2 (germline): LGHDT, YNNKEL (reference sequence). CDR3 DNA sequence: TGTGCCAGCAGCCAGACGAAAAAATTGTTTTTT. It codes for CASSQTKKLFF.

V is TRBV5-6 and J is TRBJ1-2; D call uncertain. This CDR3 comprises 11 residues. The V end was cut by 3 bases, the J end by 3 bases, with 3 bases between. The V gene's germline CDR1 is SGHDT and CDR2 YYEEEE. CDR3 sequence: CASSSYYGYTF. CDR3 nucleotide sequence: TGTGCCAGCAGCTCCTACTATGGCTACACCTTC.

V gene TRBV11-2 combines with J gene TRBJ1-5; D unresolved. The CDR3 covers 14 residues. Trimming removed 1 base from V and 9 bases from J, with 13 bases in between. CDR1 SGHAT and CDR2 FQNNGV come from the germline V gene. This CDR3 is CASSLAAGSRPQHF. CDR3 DNA sequence: TGTGCCAGCAGCTTAGCGGCAGGATCTCGGCCCCAGCATTTT. Together with reference TRBV11-2 and TRBJ1-5, the CDR3 gives the full variable domain: EAGVAQSPRYKIIEKRQSVAFWCNPISGHATLYWYQQILGQGPKLLIQFQNNGVVDDSQLPKDRFSAERLKGVDSTLKIQPAKLEDSAVYLCASSLAAGSRPQHFGDGTRLSIL.

This chain uses TRBV29-1 with TRBJ2-2, with 9 positions matching TRBD1. V dropped 3 bases and J dropped 1; count of bases not matched to a gene: 6. CDR1 and CDR2 (germline): SQVTM, ANQGSEA. CDR3 size: 16 residues. The CDR3 sequence: CSVELKDRGNTGELFF. The DNA of the CDR3 is TGCAGCGTTGAGCTAAAGGACAGGGGGAACACCGGGGAGCTGTTTTTT.

The chain carries TRBV7-9 and TRBJ2-7, with TRBD2 matching over 7 bases. Per germline, CDR1 SEHNR and CDR2 FQNEAQ (reference sequence). Trimming at V came to 5 bases and at J to 3 bases, leaving 10 bases not matched to a gene. This CDR3 is 15 amino acids long. CDR3: CASSGGGGSLYEQYF. CDR3 DNA: TGTGCCAGCAGCGGCGGGGGAGGGTCCCTCTACGAGCAGTACTTC.

In the case of this clone: Distinct nucleotide sequences in the sample also encode this CDR3. This chain's CDR3 is CASSPGETQYF. The CDR3 bases are TGTGCCAGCAGCCCTGGAGAGACCCAGTACTTC. The J gene is TRBJ2-5, the V gene TRBV12-3 or TRBV12-4, with D unresolved. Trimming took off 6 bases at V and 4 bases at J, with 6 bases between the two ends. CDR3 size: 11 residues.

The J gene is TRBJ1-6, the V gene TRBV5-4, with D hard to call. CDR3 length: 14 amino acids. V was cut by 5 bases and J by 8 bases, with 14 bases left in between. CDR1 and CDR2 (germline): SGHNT, YYREEE (reference sequence). CDR3 DNA sequence: TGTGCCAGCAGGATCCGGGAGCTAGATTCACCCCTCCACTTT. Residues: CASRIRELDSPLHF.